A selection of T cell receptor beta chains follows, all from one sample in a study of T cells expressing NK-cell markers. From the 5' RACE reads, TCRdb lists one entry per CDR3 protein and no DNA. This table lists approximately 420,000 distinct CDR3 sequences. Sample: blood T cells: a sorted CD56 or NKG2C T cell subset, CD4+ or CD8+ T cells, or bulk PBMC T cells (not recorded which). These receptors were taken from a woman aged 50 to 60 in good health. Both conserved end residues are part of each CDR3. The order of the fields is J gene, V gene, CDR3 protein.

j_gene: TRBJ2-4; v_gene: TRBV12-5; CDR3aa: CASGLVPREGIQYF
j_gene: TRBJ2-1; v_gene: TRBV10-1; CDR3aa: CASSGDRVDGEQFF
j_gene: TRBJ1-4; v_gene: TRBV24-1; CDR3aa: CATTSRDNLSTNEKLFF
j_gene: TRBJ1-5; v_gene: TRBV12-3/TRBV12-4; CDR3aa: CASAEDNQPQHF
j_gene: TRBJ2-1; v_gene: TRBV27; CDR3aa: CASSRLSYNEQFF
j_gene: TRBJ2-1; v_gene: TRBV27; CDR3aa: CASSLSTGTRMNEQFF
j_gene: TRBJ2-3; v_gene: TRBV6-4; CDR3aa: CASSDGQLSTDTQYF
j_gene: TRBJ1-1; v_gene: TRBV3-1; CDR3aa: CASSQEGLSNTEAFF
j_gene: TRBJ2-1; v_gene: TRBV6-8; CDR3aa: CASSYFAPGTGGIDEQFF
j_gene: TRBJ2-2; v_gene: TRBV11-2; CDR3aa: CASSSMWRGNTGELFF
j_gene: TRBJ2-1; v_gene: TRBV20-1; CDR3aa: CSARGRAEEQFF
j_gene: TRBJ2-2; v_gene: TRBV12-3/TRBV12-4; CDR3aa: CASDTGTGIGELFF
j_gene: TRBJ2-5; v_gene: TRBV5-1; CDR3aa: CASSPYYEGGTQYF
j_gene: TRBJ2-7; v_gene: TRBV5-1; CDR3aa: CASSLRSAGISSYEQYF
j_gene: TRBJ2-5; v_gene: TRBV19; CDR3aa: CASSHNPGPRWEGTQYF
j_gene: TRBJ2-7; v_gene: TRBV7-9; CDR3aa: CASSFNRDYEQYF
j_gene: TRBJ2-2; v_gene: TRBV12-3/TRBV12-4; CDR3aa: CASSSLAGVYGELFF
j_gene: TRBJ2-5; v_gene: TRBV20-1; CDR3aa: CSARGRRLAGGRETQYF
j_gene: TRBJ1-4; v_gene: TRBV20-1; CDR3aa: CSARDAGGNEKLFF
j_gene: TRBJ1-3; v_gene: TRBV12-3/TRBV12-4; CDR3aa: CASSPWDSGMGNTIYF
j_gene: TRBJ1-2; v_gene: TRBV19; CDR3aa: CASNSLYGYTF
j_gene: TRBJ2-1; v_gene: TRBV6-2/TRBV6-3; CDR3aa: CASTQLAGVNNEQFF
j_gene: TRBJ2-7; v_gene: TRBV5-1; CDR3aa: CASSLVPTGVGSYEQYF
j_gene: TRBJ2-7; v_gene: TRBV27; CDR3aa: CASRINGQAWYEQYF
j_gene: TRBJ1-2; v_gene: TRBV6-5; CDR3aa: CASSYSMDGSRGPYTF
j_gene: TRBJ1-5; v_gene: TRBV6-1; CDR3aa: CASTGYASNQPQHF
j_gene: TRBJ2-1; v_gene: TRBV5-4; CDR3aa: CASSGSSGRVTGEQFF
j_gene: TRBJ2-1; v_gene: TRBV12-3/TRBV12-4; CDR3aa: CASSPSSVYEQFF
j_gene: TRBJ2-5; v_gene: TRBV7-7; CDR3aa: CASSSAGQPQETQYF
j_gene: TRBJ1-1; v_gene: TRBV11-2; CDR3aa: CASSFGEVAFF
j_gene: TRBJ2-1; v_gene: TRBV18; CDR3aa: CASSLIDYVEQFF
j_gene: TRBJ2-5; v_gene: TRBV9; CDR3aa: CASGGTSRRAETQYF
j_gene: TRBJ2-1; v_gene: TRBV11-2; CDR3aa: CASSLDTSGIFNEQFF
j_gene: TRBJ1-1; v_gene: TRBV12-3/TRBV12-4; CDR3aa: CASSPDREAFF
j_gene: TRBJ2-4; v_gene: TRBV29-1; CDR3aa: CSVETDRLNIQYF
j_gene: TRBJ2-6; v_gene: TRBV5-1; CDR3aa: CACSAGANVLTF
j_gene: TRBJ2-5; v_gene: TRBV7-2; CDR3aa: CASSPGGQPEETQYF
j_gene: TRBJ1-2; v_gene: TRBV20-1; CDR3aa: CSARRVITGLTYGYTF
j_gene: TRBJ2-3; v_gene: TRBV10-2; CDR3aa: CASHGGRGVTDTQYF
j_gene: TRBJ2-1; v_gene: TRBV28; CDR3aa: CASSLRGEPHNEQFF
j_gene: TRBJ2-3; v_gene: TRBV29-1; CDR3aa: CSVDWGSSPTDTQYF
j_gene: TRBJ1-5; v_gene: TRBV3-1; CDR3aa: CASSPAINQPQHF
j_gene: TRBJ1-1; v_gene: TRBV19; CDR3aa: CATGQNTEAFF
j_gene: TRBJ2-7; v_gene: TRBV29-1; CDR3aa: CSVEGYVETSGYYEQYF
j_gene: TRBJ2-7; v_gene: TRBV7-8; CDR3aa: CASSLSGRAAYEQYF
j_gene: TRBJ2-7; v_gene: TRBV18; CDR3aa: CASSPYRERGEQYF
j_gene: TRBJ2-3; v_gene: TRBV20-1; CDR3aa: CSAREQGGGSVDTQYF
j_gene: TRBJ2-7; v_gene: TRBV30; CDR3aa: CAWLTSGMYEQYF
j_gene: TRBJ1-1; v_gene: TRBV12-3/TRBV12-4; CDR3aa: CASSLQGIHTEAFF
j_gene: TRBJ2-3; v_gene: TRBV20-1; CDR3aa: CSAISGRALDTQYF
j_gene: TRBJ2-2; v_gene: TRBV27; CDR3aa: CASRHWGVAVGELFF
j_gene: TRBJ2-1; v_gene: TRBV20-1; CDR3aa: CSAARPSVGGVSEQFF
j_gene: TRBJ1-4; v_gene: TRBV6-5; CDR3aa: CARQWEMVEKLFF
j_gene: TRBJ2-1; v_gene: TRBV20-1; CDR3aa: CSARQGAQDEQFF
j_gene: TRBJ2-3; v_gene: TRBV29-1; CDR3aa: CSVTGLAGGGDTQYF
j_gene: TRBJ1-5; v_gene: TRBV27; CDR3aa: CASSSPGRNQPQHF
j_gene: TRBJ1-4; v_gene: TRBV5-5; CDR3aa: CASSQTDRGVEKLFF
j_gene: TRBJ2-1; v_gene: TRBV19; CDR3aa: CASSGVTGGGAFDNEQFF
j_gene: TRBJ1-5; v_gene: TRBV7-2; CDR3aa: CASSRQGYQPQHF